This TCR beta chain was found in a study of blood T cell repertoires in COVID-19. Study at large: Material from acute and convalescent COVID-19 was sourced from the United States, Italy and Spain. T cells, B-cell-depleted T cells, or PBMCs supplied cDNA or gDNA.

Authors' processing steps: Counts of nucleated cells, estimated from reference gene primer amplification, were obtained. Repertoires were generated with immunoSEQ multiplex PCR, while TCRdb's copy carries only in-frame clones and drops some. V and J calls plus clone size are reproduced from that table; the DNA served to infer D and trimming. The table includes over 140,000 clones, over 65% detected once. The TCR was taken from an elderly woman with active or convalescent COVID-19. Input material: peripheral blood.

For the CDR3, the DNA is TGCAGCGGAGGACAGGGATTAGTAGCTTTCTTT. Translating it yields CSGGQGLVAFF. V and J are TRBV29-1 and TRBJ1-1; 8 bases match TRBD1. This CDR3 is built from 11 residues. With 7 bases clipped from V and 10 bases from J, the junction kept 8 bases outside the gene matches. Germline-derived CDR1 and CDR2 are SQVTM and ANQGSEA.